This T cell receptor (beta chain) came from a study of shared clonotypes between healthy human individuals. The CDR3 is 16 amino acids. The V gene's germline CDR1 is SGHTA and CDR2 FQGTGA. The V gene end was trimmed by 5 bases and the J gene end by 1 base; junction bases not matched to a gene: 9. TCRdb's copy holds only in-frame clones and misses some; the assay was immunoSEQ multiplex PCR. The sample comprises approximately 1,500,000 clones, roughly 98% of which are singletons, and around 0.47% rests with the top ten. This clone was recorded only once. This clonotype originated in a man aged 25 to 40 in good health. The chain links TRBV7-3 to TRBJ1-1; 8 bases align to TRBD1. The source material was naive CD4+ T cells sorted from blood. Described subset: CD45RA+ positively selected. The CDR3 bases are TGTGCCAGCAGCGTAAAGCCCGGGACAGGGAACACTGAAGCTTTCTTT. This sequence encodes CASSVKPGTGNTEAFF.